The 24 T cell receptor beta chains reported below all come from one sample, sequenced in a study of early T cells in non-severe SARS-CoV-2 infection. One entry per CDR3 protein, called by TCRdb with MiXCR from the 5' RACE reads. Of about 80,000 distinct CDR3 sequences listed, around 10% are singletons. Material for sequencing was whole blood. Every receptor here comes from an adult who was a healthcare worker with PCR-confirmed SARS-CoV-2 infection or an uninfected control (not recorded which).

The chain employs TRBV10-3 and TRBJ2-3; no clear D. This CDR3 comprises 14 residues. Trimming stripped 3 bases from V and 3 bases from J, with 10 bases between. Germline V gene data show CDR1 as ENHRY and CDR2 as SYGVKD. The CDR3 DNA reads as TGTGCCATCAGTGATATAGTCGGGACAGATACGCAGTATTTT. As protein: CAISDIVGTDTQYF.

Only a few counts were recorded for this clonotype. The CDR3 DNA reads as TGTGCCAGCAGTTTTGGAGCGAACGAAAAACTGTTTTTT. Its translation is CASSFGANEKLFF. This chain uses TRBV12-3 or TRBV12-4 with TRBJ1-4; D unclear. This CDR3 has 13 amino acids. The V gene lost 3 bases and the J gene lost 8 bases, with 10 bases spanning the gap.

This clonotype was found many times. In DNA, the CDR3 is TGTGCCATCAGAGCGGGACAGGGGAGAGGTCGGGCCGGGGAGCTGTTTTTT. This encodes CAIRAGQGRGRAGELFF. This chain links TRBV10-3 with TRBJ2-2, with TRBD1 identical over 10 bases. V dropped 6 bases and J dropped 6; count of bases not matched to a gene: 13. Germline lookup yields CDR1 ENHRY and CDR2 SYGVKD. The CDR3 runs 17 residues.

In its sample, this clonotype was seen many times. This chain connects TRBV11-2 to TRBJ1-1, with 12 bases fitting TRBD1. From germline, CDR1 is SGHAT and CDR2 FQNNGV. V was clipped by 3 bases and J by 5 bases; unmatched bases: 4. The CDR3 extends over 15 amino acids. The CDR3 loop is CASSLAGQGATEAFF. As DNA, the CDR3 is TGTGCCAGCAGCTTGGCGGGACAGGGGGCGACTGAAGCTTTCTTT.

The rearrangement uses TRBV7-2 and TRBJ1-4; D perhaps matches TRBD1 (6 bases). This CDR3 spans 14 amino acids. Germline assignment: CDR1 SGHTA and CDR2 FQGNSA. V was pared by 5 bases and J by 4 bases, with 11 bases between. As DNA, the CDR3 is TGTGCCAGCAGCCCGTCAGGGGTTAATGAAAAACTGTTTTTT. Encoded protein: CASSPSGVNEKLFF.

This clonotype has a count of ten or more. The gene calls are TRBV19 and TRBJ1-1; no clear D. The CDR3 runs to 13 residues. Germline CDR1 reads LNHDA; CDR2 reads SQIVND (reference sequence). V lost 3 bases, J lost 1 base, and 6 bases lay in between. CDR3 amino acids: CASSIKENTEAFF. In DNA, the CDR3 is TGTGCCAGTAGTATCAAGGAGAACACTGAAGCTTTCTTT.

At least ten counts were recorded for this clonotype. The CDR3 sequence is CAWNSGNTIYF. CDR3 in DNA: TGTGCCTGGAACTCTGGAAACACCATATATTTT. The genes are TRBV30 and TRBJ1-3; D not certain. This CDR3 is 11 amino acids long. The V end lost 4 bases, the J end lost 0 bases, and 1 base lay between the germline ends. Germline V gene data show CDR1 as GTSNPN and CDR2 as SVGIG (reference sequence).

This clonotype was counted only a few times. The chain recombines TRBV5-4 with TRBJ2-5, with TRBD2 as a possible D gene (6 bases). The V and J ends lost 4 bases and 4 bases respectively, with 17 bases between them. Germline V gene sequence: CDR1 SGHNT, CDR2 YYREEE (reference sequence). The CDR3 consists of 15 residues. The CDR3 DNA is TGTGCCAGCAGCCCTCGGAGGGGCCTCACAGAGACCCAGTACTTC. It encodes CASSPRRGLTETQYF.

This clonotype was found a few times. The rearrangement uses TRBV12-3 or TRBV12-4 and TRBJ1-2; D is possibly TRBD1 (6 bases). Trimming left V 5 bases short and J 4 bases short, with 11 bases between. This CDR3 is built from 13 residues. CDR3 residues: CASSHGQFYGYTF. CDR3 nucleotides: TGTGCCAGCAGTCACGGACAGTTCTATGGCTACACCTTC.

The V gene is TRBV11-2, the J gene TRBJ2-4; D call uncertain. Germline CDR1 reads SGHAT; CDR2 reads FQNNGV. The CDR3 is 14 residues long. Trimming left V 6 bases short and J 0 bases short, with 9 bases between. CDR3 residues: CASRSTVAKNIQYF. DNA for the CDR3: TGTGCCAGCAGGTCCACGGTAGCCAAAAACATTCAGTACTTC.

This clonotype was observed at least ten times. The chain uses TRBV5-4 and TRBJ2-1; possibly TRBD1 for D (5 bases). Germline CDR1 and CDR2: SGHNT and YYREEE (reference sequence). This CDR3 has 15 amino acids. Trimming removed 4 bases at V and 2 bases at J, with 13 bases between. The CDR3 is CASSGDREPYNEQFF. The CDR3 coding sequence is TGTGCCAGCAGCGGTGACAGAGAACCCTACAATGAGCAGTTCTTC. Full variable domain (rest looked up from reference TRBV5-4 and TRBJ2-1): ETGVTQSPTHLIKTRGQQVTLRCSSQSGHNTVSWYQQALGQGPQFIFQYYREEENGRGNFPPRFSGLQFPNYSSELNVNALELDDSALYLCASSGDREPYNEQFFGPGTRLTVL.

There are many counts of this clonotype. The chain links TRBV20-1 to TRBJ2-1; no definite D call. V shed 3 bases and J shed 10 bases, with 16 bases lying between them. There are 13 residues in the CDR3. Germline values: CDR1 DFQATT, CDR2 SNEGSKA (reference sequence). The CDR3 DNA reads as TGCAGTGCTAGCCCAACTCGGTCGGAGGAGCAGTTCTTC. Translation: CSASPTRSEEQFF.

The V call is TRBV19, the J call TRBJ2-2; D gene ambiguous. Deletions cut 2 bases from V and 3 bases from J, with 13 bases between. The CDR3 covers 16 residues. CDR1 and CDR2 from the germline V gene are LNHDA and SQIVND (reference sequence). The CDR3 region is CASSIPQALDTGELFF. CDR3 bases: TGTGCCAGTAGTATACCCCAGGCTCTTGACACCGGGGAGCTGTTTTTT. Together with reference TRBV19 and TRBJ2-2, the CDR3 gives the full variable domain: DGGITQSPKYLFRKEGQNVTLSCEQNLNHDAMYWYRQDPGQGLRLIYYSQIVNDFQKGDIAEGYSVSREKKESFPLTVTSAQKNPTAFYLCASSIPQALDTGELFFGEGSRLTVL.

The chain has TRBV5-5 and TRBJ2-7, with D possibly matching TRBD1 (6 bases). Germline lookup yields CDR1 SGHKS and CDR2 YYEKEE (reference sequence). The CDR3 is 14 residues long. V lost 4 bases and J lost 1, with 12 bases in between. The CDR3 bases are TGTGCCAGCAGCGCCGGGACAAATTCCTACGAGCAGTACTTC. Protein product: CASSAGTNSYEQYF.

The J gene is TRBJ1-1, the V gene TRBV18; D gene uncertain. The CDR3 spans 14 residues. Trimming took off 1 base at V and 4 bases at J, with 10 bases between the two ends. The germline V gene encodes CDR1 KGHSH and CDR2 LQKENI. CDR3 region: CASSPLKGGTEAFF. The CDR3 DNA is TGTGCCAGCTCACCACTAAAGGGTGGCACTGAAGCTTTCTTT.

This chain connects TRBV7-8 to TRBJ2-1, with D uncertain. This CDR3 has 11 residues. The V end lost 10 bases, the J end lost 4 bases, and 8 bases lay between the germline ends. Germline V gene sequence: CDR1 SGHVS, CDR2 FQNEAQ. This CDR3 reads CATASYNEQFF. CDR3 coding DNA: TGTGCCACCGCAAGTTACAATGAGCAGTTCTTC.

This clonotype was observed a few times. Written as DNA, the CDR3 is TGCAGTGCTAGAGCCCCCTTTGGGTACATAGGGGAAAAACTGTTTTTT. Amino acid sequence: CSARAPFGYIGEKLFF. This rearrangement joins TRBV20-1 to TRBJ1-4, with D unresolved. This CDR3 is 16 amino acids long. Between the trimmed V and J ends, which lost 1 base and 8 bases, there was a span of 20 bases. Germline CDR1 and CDR2: DFQATT and SNEGSKA (reference sequence).

Here the CDR3 reads CASSLEGRPGAFGTEAFF. Here the CDR3 DNA reads TGTGCCAGCAGCTTAGAGGGGCGGCCAGGGGCATTCGGCACTGAAGCTTTCTTT. The gene calls are TRBV7-2 and TRBJ1-1; D might be TRBD1 (6 bases). With 1 base removed from V and 4 bases from J, the gap between germline ends came to 22 bases. In germline, CDR1 is SGHTA, CDR2 FQGNSA. This CDR3 is built from 18 residues. Full variable domain (remainder filled in from reference TRBV7-2 and TRBJ1-1): GAGVSQSPSNKVTEKGKDVELRCDPISGHTALYWYRQSLGQGLEFLIYFQGNSAPDKSGLPSDRFSAERTGGSVSTLTIQRTQQEDSAVYLCASSLEGRPGAFGTEAFFGQGTRLTVV.

The sample holds many counts of this clonotype. The J gene is TRBJ1-2, the V gene TRBV4-2; no definite D call. V was pared by 0 bases and J by 4 bases, with 15 bases between. The CDR3 consists of 16 residues. Per the germline V gene, CDR1 is LGHNA and CDR2 is YNFKEQ. CDR3 amino acids: CASSQDLWSPTYGYTF. The CDR3, as DNA: TGTGCCAGCAGCCAAGACCTGTGGAGCCCCACCTATGGCTACACCTTC.

A few counts support this clonotype. The chain employs TRBV6-2 or TRBV6-3 and TRBJ2-6; a weak D match, TRBD2 (6 bases). The V and J ends lost 6 bases and 3 bases respectively, with 15 bases between them. The CDR3 has 16 amino acids. CDR1 MNHEY and CDR2 SVGEGT come from the germline V gene. Here the CDR3 reads CASRRLGGFGANVLTF. The CDR3 DNA is TGTGCCAGCAGGAGACTGGGAGGCTTTGGGGCCAACGTCCTGACTTTC.

The chain carries TRBV2 and TRBJ2-7; 7 bases map to TRBD1. This CDR3 contains 14 residues. With V trimmed by 6 bases and J by 7 bases, 12 bases remained unmatched. Germline CDR1 reads SNHLY; CDR2 reads FYNNEI. This CDR3 is CASSVGQLEWEQYF. The CDR3 DNA reads as TGTGCCAGCAGCGTGGGACAGCTGGAGTGGGAGCAGTACTTC.

This clonotype appeared many times. The chain uses TRBV12-3 or TRBV12-4 and TRBJ2-1, with 8 bases matching TRBD1. Trimming took 1 base from V and 6 from J; bases not matched to a gene: 8. The CDR3 length is 16 residues. The CDR3 is CASSLGYRDRLNEQFF. DNA of the CDR3: TGTGCCAGCAGTTTAGGATACCGGGACAGGCTCAATGAGCAGTTCTTC.

This clonotype was observed a handful of times. The J gene is TRBJ1-2, the V gene TRBV12-5; no firm D call. CDR3 length: 13 amino acids. In germline, CDR1 is LGHNT, CDR2 FRNRAP. The germline V and J ends were trimmed by 6 bases and 7 bases, with 15 bases remaining between them. CDR3 in amino acids: CASGSPGGGGYTF. CDR3 DNA sequence: TGTGCTAGTGGCTCCCCGGGAGGAGGTGGCTACACCTTC.

This clonotype was counted only a few times. The chain is built from TRBV29-1 and TRBJ2-7; possibly TRBD1 for D (6 bases). V was shortened by 4 bases and J by 4 bases, with 11 bases between the two germline ends. CDR1 is SQVTM and CDR2 is ANQGSEA in the germline V gene. The CDR3 length is 12 residues. The CDR3 bases are TGCAGCGTTGGAGGGACACCTTACGAGCAGTACTTC. Its translation is CSVGGTPYEQYF.